These 20 T cell receptor beta chains were all obtained from the same sample, sequenced in a study of blood T cell repertoires in COVID-19. Profiling relied on immunoSEQ multiplex PCR, and the TCRdb table lists in-frame clones only, not all of them. The sample lists 200,000 to 250,000 clones, about 85% occurring once. The material sequenced was peripheral blood. These receptors were obtained from a woman aged 18-30 years who had recovered from COVID-19.

In nucleotides, the CDR3 is TGTGCCAGCAGCCTAGTAGCGGGAAGCACAGATACGCAGTATTTT. Amino acids: CASSLVAGSTDTQYF. The chain has TRBV7-2 and TRBJ2-3, with 8 positions matching TRBD2. The CDR3 totals 15 residues. Germline V gives CDR1 SGHTA, CDR2 FQGNSA. V trimming: 5 bases; J trimming: 0 bases; junction bases outside the gene matches: 4.

This clone came up many times. The rearrangement joins TRBV4-3 to TRBJ1-6, with TRBD1 matching 11 bases. CDR3 length: 16 residues. The J segment lost 9 bases and the V segment lost 0 bases, leaving 4 bases of the junction unmatched. CDR1 LGHNA and CDR2 YSLEER come from the germline V gene. The CDR3 nucleotides are TGCGCCAGCAGCCAAGAAGAAGGGACAGGGGGTTCACCCCTCCACTTT. Protein product: CASSQEEGTGGSPLHF.

This clone was detected only once. The chain combines TRBV30 with TRBJ2-1; 8 bases are shared with TRBD2. V lost 1 base to trimming and J lost 8 bases; unmatched junction nucleotides: 7. The CDR3 is made up of 14 amino acids. Germline loops: CDR1 GTSNPN, CDR2 SVGIG (reference sequence). The CDR3 DNA sequence: TGTGCCTGGAGTGAAACGGGAGGGTTCGATGAGCAGTTCTTC. Translated: CAWSETGGFDEQFF.

As for this clone: One end of the junction does not line up with germline, which may come from a read error. The chain carries TRBV2 and TRBJ1-1; a possible D gene is TRBD1 (5 bases). The CDR3 runs 13 residues. The germline gives CDR1 SNHLY, CDR2 FYNNEI. The CDR3 is CASIEDRNTEAFF. The CDR3 DNA reads TGTGCCAGCATTGAAGACAGGAACACTGAAGCTTTCTTT. Variable domain in full (rest from reference TRBV2 and TRBJ1-1): EPEVTQTPSHQVTQMGQEVILRCVPISNHLYFYWYRQILGQKVEFLVSFYNNEISEKSEIFDDQFSVERPDGSNFTLKIRSTKLEDSAMYFCASIEDRNTEAFFGQGTRLTVV.

This clone appeared a single time. The rearrangement joins TRBV4-3 to TRBJ1-2; TRBD1 matches 8 bases. The CDR3 length is 17 residues. V shed 4 bases and J 8 bases; nucleotides not matched to a gene: 18. Germline loops: CDR1 LGHNA, CDR2 YSLEER. The CDR3 DNA follows: TGCGCCAGCAGCCCCACGAGGGGCCAGGGGGCAGCGGGGGGCTACACCTTC. Amino acids: CASSPTRGQGAAGGYTF.

This chain joins TRBV30 and TRBJ1-4, with TRBD1 matching 10 bases. CDR1 and CDR2 from the germline V gene are GTSNPN and SVGIG (reference sequence). V gave up 2 bases and J gave up 6 bases; unmatched junction bases: 3. The CDR3 extends over 14 amino acids. CDR3 amino acids: CAWSPGQGYEKLFF. Written as DNA, the CDR3 is TGTGCCTGGAGTCCGGGACAGGGGTATGAAAAACTGTTTTTT.

The chain couples TRBV4-3 to TRBJ1-2; tentatively, D is TRBD1 (6 bases). The V end was cut by 0 bases, the J end by 5 bases, with 16 bases between. Germline CDR1 is LGHNA and CDR2 is YSLEER. The CDR3 has 16 amino acids. CDR3 region: CASSQDRGAGEYGYTF. CDR3 coding DNA: TGCGCCAGCAGCCAAGATCGGGGGGCAGGGGAGTATGGCTACACCTTC.

The chain recombines TRBV7-9 with TRBJ2-7; D is perhaps TRBD1 (6 bases). V was cut by 5 bases and J by 6 bases, with 20 bases left in between. The CDR3 extends over 15 amino acids. The germline V gene encodes CDR1 SEHNR and CDR2 FQNEAQ (reference sequence). The CDR3 sequence: CASSGRTAHPLEQYF. In DNA form, the CDR3 reads TGTGCCAGCAGCGGCCGGACAGCTCACCCCCTCGAGCAGTACTTC.

The chain recombines TRBV6-2 or TRBV6-3 with TRBJ2-5, with D perhaps matching TRBD2 (6 bases). Trimming removed 6 bases from V and 4 bases from J, with 15 bases in between. CDR1 MNHEY and CDR2 SVGEGT come from the germline V gene. The CDR3 loop spans 14 amino acids. DNA of the CDR3: TGTGCCAGCAGCACCAGACTAGGCGGAGAGACCCAGTACTTC. Its protein is CASSTRLGGETQYF.

The V gene is TRBV5-1, the J gene TRBJ2-3; tentative D call: TRBD2 (5 bases). The CDR3 is 17 amino acids. Germline loops: CDR1 SGHRS, CDR2 YFSETQ. Deletions cut 0 bases from V and 2 bases from J, with 16 bases between. In DNA, the CDR3 is TGCGCCAGCAGCTTGGTAGGGAGTTGGGCCGACACAGATACGCAGTATTTT. Its translation: CASSLVGSWADTDTQYF.

The gene calls are TRBV7-3 and TRBJ2-1, with a possible D match to TRBD2 (6 bases). Germline V CDR1 and CDR2: SGHTA, FQGTGA. Trimming stripped 2 bases from V and 7 bases from J, with 9 bases between. The CDR3 loop spans 13 amino acids. CDR3 coding DNA: TGTGCCAGCAGCTTAGGCGGGGCAAATGAGCAGTTCTTC. Its protein product is CASSLGGANEQFF.

The chain couples TRBV7-3 to TRBJ1-5; TRBD1 matches 7 bases. The CDR3 is 16 residues long. Per the germline V gene, CDR1 is SGHTA and CDR2 is FQGTGA. The V segment lost 2 bases and the J segment 4 bases; nucleotides outside the gene matches: 8. The CDR3 DNA follows: TGTGCCAGCAGCTTATTAGAGGGGGCGCTGAATCAGCCCCAGCATTTT. This encodes CASSLLEGALNQPQHF.

As DNA, the CDR3 is TGTGCCAGCAGCCGGAGAACTGGGGCCAACGTCCTGACTTTC. This encodes CASSRRTGANVLTF. The chain combines TRBV7-9 with TRBJ2-6; the D is unclear. The CDR3 contains 14 residues. Germline CDR1 SEHNR, CDR2 FQNEAQ (reference sequence). Trimming took off 5 bases at V and 2 bases at J, with 7 bases between the two ends.

CDR3 DNA sequence: TGTGCCAGCAGTTACCCCCTGACTGAGAGCTACGAGCAGTACTTC. Its translation is CASSYPLTESYEQYF. This sequence joins TRBV6-2 or TRBV6-3 and TRBJ2-7, with D hard to call. The germline gives CDR1 MNHEY, CDR2 SVGEGT. CDR3 length: 15 residues. V was trimmed by 2 bases and J by 3 bases, leaving 14 bases between them.

The chain carries TRBV30 and TRBJ1-2, with 8 bases identical to TRBD1. The CDR3 is 14 amino acids. Trimming at V came to 3 bases and at J to 12 bases, leaving 15 bases not matched to a gene. Germline V gene sequence: CDR1 GTSNPN, CDR2 SVGIG (reference sequence). The CDR3 spells CAWSLLPGQVLDTF. For the CDR3, the DNA is TGTGCCTGGAGCCTTCTCCCGGGACAGGTTCTTGACACCTTC.

This clone was picked up a small number of times. V usage is TRBV4-1 and J usage is TRBJ2-7; 8 nucleotides line up with TRBD2. The junction had 11 bases not matched to a gene; V was cut back by 3 bases and J by 4 bases. This CDR3 contains 16 residues. Per germline, CDR1 MGHRA and CDR2 YSYEKL. CDR3 DNA sequence: TGCGCCAGCAGCCATGTTATGCTAGCGGGTGTATACGAGCAGTACTTC. Protein sequence: CASSHVMLAGVYEQYF.

V usage is TRBV11-2 and J usage is TRBJ1-4; 7 bases are shared with TRBD1. The trim removed 1 base at V and 7 bases at J, leaving 3 bases unmatched. The CDR3 sequence is 14 residues long. Germline V lookup: CDR1 SGHAT, CDR2 FQNNGV. The CDR3 sequence: CASSLGAGGEKLFF. The CDR3 DNA reads as TGTGCCAGCAGCTTAGGAGCAGGGGGTGAAAAACTGTTTTTT. Filled out from reference TRBV11-2 and TRBJ1-4, the complete variable domain reads EAGVAQSPRYKIIEKRQSVAFWCNPISGHATLYWYQQILGQGPKLLIQFQNNGVVDDSQLPKDRFSAERLKGVDSTLKIQPAKLEDSAVYLCASSLGAGGEKLFFGSGTQLSVL.

J is TRBJ2-7 and V is TRBV5-4; a weak D match, TRBD2 (5 bases). Between the trimmed V and J ends, which lost 0 bases and 5 bases, there was a span of 6 bases. The germline gives CDR1 SGHNT, CDR2 YYREEE (reference sequence). CDR3 length equals 12 residues. The CDR3 nucleotides are TGTGCCAGCAGCTTGGTCGGGAACGAGCAGTACTTC. This translates into CASSLVGNEQYF.

The chain has TRBV2 and TRBJ1-2; D is unclear. V gave up 0 bases and J gave up 5 bases, with 10 bases separating them. Germline CDR1 SNHLY, CDR2 FYNNEI. The CDR3 loop spans 14 amino acids. This chain's CDR3 is CASSEAYRDYGYTF. For the CDR3, the DNA is TGTGCCAGCAGTGAAGCTTACCGAGATTATGGCTACACCTTC. Supplemented by reference TRBV2 and TRBJ1-2, the full variable domain reads EPEVTQTPSHQVTQMGQEVILRCVPISNHLYFYWYRQILGQKVEFLVSFYNNEISEKSEIFDDQFSVERPDGSNFTLKIRSTKLEDSAMYFCASSEAYRDYGYTFGSGTRLTVV.

In nucleotides, the CDR3 is TGTGCCAGCCTGGGCAGCTCCTACAATGAGCAGTTCTTC. This translates into CASLGSSYNEQFF. The chain carries TRBV27 and TRBJ2-1; unclear D gene. Germline CDR1 is MNHEY and CDR2 is SMNVEV (reference sequence). Trimming removed 8 bases from V and 0 bases from J, with 8 bases in between. The CDR3 is 13 residues long.